This entry lists 25 T cell receptor beta chains sequenced from one sample in a study of identical twins. TCRdb reprocessed the 5' RACE reads with MiXCR, giving one entry per CDR3 protein. The sample lists 350,000 or so distinct CDR3 sequences, roughly 9% occurring once. Sequenced: naive T cells sorted from blood. Source of these receptors: a woman in her forties or fifties in good health.

The chain links TRBV12-3 or TRBV12-4 to TRBJ2-1; 13 bases match TRBD2. V lost 5 bases to trimming and J lost 4 bases; unmatched junction nucleotides: 8. This CDR3 region has 17 residues. The CDR3 DNA follows: TGTGCCAGCAGTGGGGGACTAGCGGGGCATAAGTACAATGAGCAGTTCTTC. This translates into CASSGGLAGHKYNEQFF.

This clonotype was recorded a few times. The chain joins TRBV4-1 to TRBJ2-7; D possibly corresponds to TRBD2 (6 bases). Germline CDR1 reads MGHRA; CDR2 reads YSYEKL. The CDR3 length is 15 residues. Trimming shortened V by 5 bases and J by 1 base, and 15 bases separated the two germline ends. Here the CDR3 reads CASSAGFVGSYEQYV. As DNA, the CDR3 is TGCGCCAGCAGCGCGGGGTTCGTCGGGTCCTACGAGCAGTACGTC.

This clonotype was recorded a few times. The rearrangement links TRBV21-1 to TRBJ1-1; the DNA was not used to check the table's D call, TRBD1. TRBV21-1 is shown as a pseudogene. This CDR3 spans 13 amino acids. CDR3 region: CASSKTGPPEAFF. CDR3 nucleotide sequence: TGTGCCAGCAGCAAGACCGGTCCCCCTGAAGCTTTCTTT.

Points on this clonotype: Given a much more abundant clone one base away, this may be a read error. The chain is built from TRBV28 and TRBJ2-2; D gene unclear. The CDR3 length is 14 residues. The V gene's germline CDR1 is MDHEN and CDR2 SYDVKM. The chain's CDR3 is CVSSFTDSTGELFF. Here the CDR3 DNA reads TGTGTCAGCAGTTTTACCGATTCCACCGGGGAGCTGTTTTTT.

This clonotype came up many times. This chain uses TRBV4-1 with TRBJ2-3; D remains ambiguous. Trimming removed 0 bases at V and 6 bases at J, with 4 bases between. Germline-derived CDR1 and CDR2 are MGHRA and YSYEKL. The CDR3 has 12 amino acids. Here the CDR3 reads CASSQDRDTQYF. The DNA for the CDR3 is TGCGCCAGCAGCCAAGATAGGGATACGCAGTATTTT.

This clonotype was detected only a few times. The V call is TRBV5-1, the J call TRBJ2-1, with D tentatively TRBD1 (5 bases). The CDR3 runs 15 residues. V shed 0 bases and J shed 5 bases, with 12 bases lying between them. CDR1 and CDR2 (germline): SGHRS, YFSETQ. CDR3 nucleotides: TGCGCCAGCAGCTTGGGCAGGGTTACACACAATGAGCAGTTCTTC. Translation: CASSLGRVTHNEQFF.

The chain uses TRBV29-1 and TRBJ2-7; 9 nucleotides line up with TRBD2. After removal of 4 bases from V and 6 bases from J, the junction contained 13 bases not matched to a gene. The CDR3 runs 15 residues. Per germline, CDR1 SQVTM and CDR2 ANQGSEA. CDR3 sequence: CSVVVGSGRYGEQYF. In DNA form, the CDR3 reads TGCAGCGTTGTAGTCGGTAGCGGGAGATACGGCGAGCAGTACTTC.

This clonotype was picked up a small number of times. The chain employs TRBV7-2 and TRBJ2-1; 7 bases match TRBD1. This CDR3 contains 17 residues. The germline V gene has CDR1 SGHTA and CDR2 FQGNSA. J lost 1 base, V lost 5 bases, and 11 bases had no gene match. The CDR3 region has the DNA TGTGCCAGCAGCAAATCGACAGGGAAAGGGTCCTACAATGAGCAGTTCTTC. Translation: CASSKSTGKGSYNEQFF.

CDR3 nucleotides: TGTGCCAGCAGCTTAGCCGGGGACACCATATATTTT. The encoded protein is CASSLAGDTIYF. The rearrangement links TRBV7-9 to TRBJ1-3; D unresolved. Trimming pared 0 bases from V and 8 bases from J, leaving 5 bases between. Germline CDR1 is SEHNR and CDR2 is FQNEAQ (reference sequence). CDR3 length equals 12 residues.

There are a few counts of this clonotype. This chain connects TRBV7-9 to TRBJ2-1; no clear D gene. Germline CDR1 reads SEHNR; CDR2 reads FQNEAQ (reference sequence). This CDR3 spans 16 amino acids. The germline V and J ends were trimmed by 1 base and 4 bases, with 14 bases remaining between them. The DNA of the CDR3 is TGTGCCAGCAGCTTAGGAGGCACATTGAGGTACAATGAGCAGTTCTTC. This sequence encodes CASSLGGTLRYNEQFF.

This clonotype was recorded at least ten times. The chain carries TRBV5-1 and TRBJ2-1; 10 bases align to TRBD2. This CDR3 has 15 residues. After removal of 5 bases from V and 6 bases from J, the junction contained 8 bases not matched to a gene. Per the germline V gene, CDR1 is SGHRS and CDR2 is YFSETQ. Here the CDR3 reads CASRAELAGSNEQFF. CDR3 in DNA: TGCGCCAGCAGGGCGGAACTAGCGGGGTCCAATGAGCAGTTCTTC.

This clonotype was observed a few times. The rearrangement joins TRBV5-1 to TRBJ2-1; D is undetermined. Trimming took 0 bases from V and 6 from J, leaving 13 bases between them. CDR1 is SGHRS and CDR2 is YFSETQ in the germline V gene. The CDR3 consists of 15 residues. This CDR3 reads CASSLGPTRFNEQFF. CDR3 coding DNA: TGCGCCAGCAGCTTGGGTCCAACGAGGTTCAATGAGCAGTTCTTC. Full variable domain (missing parts from reference TRBV5-1 and TRBJ2-1): KAGVTQTPRYLIKTRGQQVTLSCSPISGHRSVSWYQQTPGQGLQFLFEYFSETQRNKGNFPGRFSGRQFSNSRSEMNVSTLELGDSALYLCASSLGPTRFNEQFFGPGTRLTVL.

The gene calls are TRBV12-3 or TRBV12-4 and TRBJ1-6; D ambiguous. The CDR3 is 14 residues long. V lost 0 bases and J 9 bases, leaving 9 bases between the germline ends. The CDR3 protein is CASSLARATSPLHF. CDR3 nucleotide sequence: TGTGCCAGCAGTTTAGCTAGGGCAACTTCACCCCTCCACTTT.

This clonotype has ten or more counts. The chain uses TRBV4-1 and TRBJ2-1; a possible D gene is TRBD1 (6 bases). The CDR3 sequence is 15 residues long. Germline V gene lookup returns CDR1 MGHRA and CDR2 YSYEKL. Deletions cut 5 bases from V and 0 bases from J, with 11 bases between. The CDR3 is CASSIQGVSYNEQFF. Written as DNA, the CDR3 is TGCGCCAGCAGCATACAGGGAGTCTCCTACAATGAGCAGTTCTTC.

This chain links TRBV5-1 with TRBJ2-3; 8 bases map to TRBD2. The trim removed 0 bases at V and 5 bases at J, leaving 11 bases unmatched. The length of the CDR3 is 17 residues. Germline V gene sequence: CDR1 SGHRS, CDR2 YFSETQ. The CDR3 coding sequence is TGCGCCAGCAGCTTGGGACTAGCGACGACGTGGAGAGATACGCAGTATTTT. This encodes CASSLGLATTWRDTQYF.

This clonotype appeared many times. CDR3 nucleotide sequence: TGCAGTGCTAGCGGGAACAATGAGCAGTTCTTC. Its translation is CSASGNNEQFF. The J gene is TRBJ2-1, the V gene TRBV20-1; D possibly corresponds to TRBD2 (5 bases). The CDR3 length is 11 residues. V was cut by 3 bases and J by 5 bases, with 5 bases left in between. Germline CDR1 is DFQATT and CDR2 is SNEGSKA (reference sequence).

The gene calls are TRBV12-3 or TRBV12-4 and TRBJ2-3; D possibly corresponds to TRBD2 (6 bases). This CDR3 has 14 amino acids. Trimming removed 1 base at V and 6 bases at J, with 11 bases between. CDR3 coding DNA: TGTGCCAGCAGTTTAGACGGGGGAACGGATACGCAGTATTTT. Residues: CASSLDGGTDTQYF.

This clonotype was counted ten times or more. The V call is TRBV4-1, the J call TRBJ2-1, with D hard to call. The germline CDR1 and CDR2 sequences are MGHRA and YSYEKL. This CDR3 is built from 15 residues. With 4 bases removed from V and 8 bases from J, the gap between germline ends came to 18 bases. In DNA form, the CDR3 reads TGCGCCAGCAGCCCCCAAGGTGTTGGTGTCTATGAGCAGTTCTTC. This sequence encodes CASSPQGVGVYEQFF.

This clonotype turned up a few times. V usage is TRBV24-1 and J usage is TRBJ2-7; D tentatively reads TRBD1 or TRBD2 (5 bases each). Per the germline V gene, CDR1 is KGHDR and CDR2 is SFDVKD. CDR3 length: 15 amino acids. Trimming took 8 bases from V and 1 from J, leaving 17 bases between them. CDR3 region: CATNAGRSGSYEQYV. DNA of the CDR3: TGTGCCACCAATGCAGGGCGGTCGGGATCCTACGAGCAGTACGTC.

This clonotype turned up a few times. This chain connects TRBV6-5 to TRBJ2-2, with a weak D call TRBD2 (5 bases). The CDR3 is 16 residues long. Trimming removed 6 bases from V and 6 bases from J, with 20 bases in between. CDR1 is MNHEY and CDR2 is SVGAGI in the germline V gene. The CDR3 DNA sequence: TGTGCCAGCAGGCCCAAGATGCGGGTGTCAGCCGGGGAGCTGTTTTTT. This gives the protein CASRPKMRVSAGELFF.

The chain uses TRBV12-3 or TRBV12-4 and TRBJ1-6; 9 positions match TRBD1. The CDR3 extends over 14 amino acids. Trimming took 5 bases from V and 9 from J; bases not matched to a gene: 5. CDR3 DNA sequence: TGTGCCAGCAGTGTCACAGGGGGCGGTTCACCCCTCCACTTT. This sequence encodes CASSVTGGGSPLHF.

This clonotype was observed a handful of times. This sequence joins TRBV29-1 and TRBJ2-5; no definite D call. The CDR3 contains 12 residues. CDR1 and CDR2 from the germline V gene are SQVTM and ANQGSEA. The V end was cut by 7 bases, the J end by 4 bases, with 13 bases between. The CDR3, as DNA: TGCAGCGCCCATGATATGGGAGAGACCCAGTACTTC. Its protein is CSAHDMGETQYF.

This chain connects TRBV20-1 to TRBJ2-7, with D possibly matching TRBD1 (6 bases). Germline V gene sequence: CDR1 DFQATT, CDR2 SNEGSKA (reference sequence). Trimming took off 0 bases at V and 3 bases at J, with 15 bases between the two ends. The CDR3 has 15 amino acids. The CDR3 sequence: CSARDPWTDSYEQYF. In DNA form, the CDR3 reads TGCAGTGCTAGAGATCCCTGGACAGACAGCTACGAGCAGTACTTC.

The sample holds a few counts of this clonotype. The V call is TRBV5-1, the J call TRBJ2-7; maybe TRBD1 (5 bases). Trimming took off 4 bases at V and 6 bases at J, with 20 bases between the two ends. This CDR3 has 15 amino acids. Germline CDR1 and CDR2: SGHRS and YFSETQ. This chain's CDR3 is CASSPSGGAMGEQYF. In DNA, the CDR3 is TGCGCCAGCAGCCCGTCGGGTGGGGCCATGGGCGAGCAGTACTTC. The variable domain in full, completed from reference TRBV5-1 and TRBJ2-7, reads KAGVTQTPRYLIKTRGQQVTLSCSPISGHRSVSWYQQTPGQGLQFLFEYFSETQRNKGNFPGRFSGRQFSNSRSEMNVSTLELGDSALYLCASSPSGGAMGEQYFGPGTRLTVT.

The rearrangement joins TRBV11-2 to TRBJ2-1; 8 bases align to TRBD2. The CDR3 is 13 residues long. V trimming: 6 bases; J trimming: 5 bases; junction bases outside the gene matches: 3. CDR1 is SGHAT and CDR2 is FQNNGV in the germline V gene. CDR3 in amino acids: CASRLLADNEQFF. The CDR3 bases are TGTGCCAGCAGGCTACTAGCGGACAATGAGCAGTTCTTC.